These T cell receptor beta chains were read from a single sample in a study of OX40 agonist ivuxolimab in advanced cancers. Data came from immunoSEQ multiplex PCR; TCRdb stores just in-frame clones and leaves some out. The table lists some 72,000 clones, around 94% of them singletons, with 2.8% in the top ten. The sample was CD4+ or CD8+ T cells sorted from blood, taken in a trial of the OX40 agonist ivuxolimab. These TCRs come from an adult with an advanced solid tumor such as melanoma, head and neck, liver or kidney cancer. The CDR3 runs from the conserved cysteine through the conserved F or W. D genes are given only for firm matches. Size is omitted from some rows. Given values are once, few, many or a class for expanded clones.

V	D	J	size	CDR3	DNA
TRBV10-2	-	TRBJ1-1	once	CASSVGLGTEAFF	TGCGCCAGTTCTGTGGGGTTGGGCACTGAAGCTTTCTTT
TRBV5-4	-	TRBJ1-3	-	CASSLAGSEDTIYF	TGTGCCAGCAGCTTGGCGGGGTCGGAAGACACCATATATTTT
TRBV19	-	TRBJ2-3	-	CASSIVLTDTQYF	TGTGCCAGTAGTATAGTTCTCACAGATACGCAGTATTTT
TRBV18	-	TRBJ1-4	-	CASSSTGTKLFF	TGTGCCAGCTCAAGTACCGGGACCAAACTGTTTTTT
TRBV10-3	TRBD1	TRBJ1-6	-	CAISGPGQGGQPLHF	TGTGCCATCAGTGGACCAGGACAGGGGGGGCAACCCCTCCACTTT
TRBV4-2	-	TRBJ1-2	-	CASSQQWTYTF	TGTGCCAGCAGCCAACAGTGGACCTACACCTTC
TRBV2	-	TRBJ2-7	-	CASSGTSYEQYF	TGTGCCAGCTCCGGGACCTCCTACGAGCAGTACTTC
TRBV7-9	-	TRBJ1-1	-	CASGGGWATEAFF	TGTGCCAGCGGGGGTGGGTGGGCCACTGAAGCTTTCTTT
TRBV7-9	-	TRBJ2-5	-	CASTPFGAQETQYF	TGTGCCAGCACCCCGTTTGGGGCACAAGAGACCCAGTACTTC
TRBV18	-	TRBJ2-3	-	CASSPRVAGTDTQYF	TGTGCCAGCTCACCGAGAGTGGCTGGCACAGATACGCAGTATTTT
TRBV5-1	-	TRBJ1-1	-	CASSLNYPSETEAFF	TGCGCCAGCAGCTTGAACTACCCATCGGAGACTGAAGCTTTCTTT
TRBV28	TRBD1	TRBJ1-5	-	CASTRGRGQPQHF	TGTGCCAGCACCAGGGGGCGCGGTCAGCCCCAGCATTTT
TRBV2	-	TRBJ2-3	-	CASSTDRSTDTQYF	TGTGCCAGCAGTACGGACAGAAGCACAGATACGCAGTATTTT
TRBV5-1	-	TRBJ2-5	-	CASSLAGSQETQYF	TGCGCCAGCAGCTTGGCAGGGAGCCAAGAGACCCAGTACTTC
TRBV11-3	-	TRBJ2-2	-	CASSLDGTRNTGELFF	TGTGCCAGCAGCTTAGATGGGACGCGGAACACCGGGGAGCTGTTTTTT
TRBV7-9	-	TRBJ1-2	-	CASSLNGYTF	TGTGCCAGCAGCTTAAATGGCTACACCTTC
TRBV28	TRBD1	TRBJ2-5	once	CASSPYPTGGQETQYF	TGTGCCAGCAGTCCATATCCCACAGGGGGCCAAGAGACCCAGTACTTC
TRBV5-1	-	TRBJ1-3	-	CASSLQGPDTIYF	TGCGCCAGCAGCTTACAGGGTCCGGACACCATATATTTT
TRBV5-1	TRBD1	TRBJ1-2	medium-sized	CASSSITGGNGYTF	TGCGCCAGCAGCTCGATCACAGGGGGGAATGGCTACACCTTC
TRBV2	TRBD2	TRBJ2-2	-	CASNPRGDTGELFF	TGTGCCAGCAATCCCCGGGGGGATACCGGGGAGCTGTTTTTT
TRBV18	TRBD1	TRBJ1-2	-	CASSPVRTGGEYGYTF	TGTGCCAGCTCACCTGTCCGGACAGGGGGGGAGTATGGCTACACCTTC
TRBV6-5	-	TRBJ1-1	-	CASSPPAGLNTEAFF	TGTGCCAGCAGTCCCCCCGCAGGGCTGAACACTGAAGCTTTCTTT